The present T cell receptor beta chain was sequenced within a study of blood T cell repertoires in COVID-19. Recovered status applied to Cohort 3 donors who had two consecutive negative PCRs. It also applied to those with clearance or with symptom resolution. The data were produced by immunoSEQ multiplex PCR, yet TCRdb's version contains in-frame clones alone and is incomplete. This sample has approximately 310,000 clones, with about 89% found just once. This TCR came from a man in his 60s who had recovered from COVID-19. Sequenced input: PBMCs or T cells enriched from blood (not recorded which).

This CDR3 reads CASWQSRGYTF. In nucleotides, the CDR3 is TGTGCCAGCTGGCAGTCCCGTGGCTACACCTTC. The V and J genes are TRBV5-8 and TRBJ1-2; D is unclear. The germline V gene has CDR1 SGHTS and CDR2 YDEGEE. Trimming shortened V by 7 bases and J by 7 bases, and 11 bases separated the two germline ends. The CDR3 totals 11 residues. The complete variable domain, with remaining parts taken from reference TRBV5-8 and TRBJ1-2, reads EAGVTQSPTHLIKTRGQQATLRCSPISGHTSVYWYQQALGLGLQFLLWYDEGEERNRGNFPPRFSGRQFPNYSSELNVNALELEDSALYLCASWQSRGYTFGSGTRLTVV.